This passage covers 4 T cell receptor beta chains from one sample sequenced in a study of cytomegalovirus exposure and HLA in healthy donors. PCR amplification relied on 60 Vbeta primers (plus 13 Jbeta primers). Sequenced by immunoSEQ multiplex PCR; TCRdb stores in-frame clones only, minus some. Of roughly 130,000 clones listed, roughly 80% are singletons. The sequenced sample was PBMCs. These TCRs come from a male donor in good health and CMV-seronegative.

This chain uses TRBV30 with TRBJ2-7, with D uncertain. This CDR3 comprises 13 residues. Per the germline V gene, CDR1 is GTSNPN and CDR2 is SVGIG (reference sequence). V lost 4 bases and J 1 base, leaving 11 bases between the germline ends. The CDR3 here is CAWNYGLSYEQYF. CDR3 sequence (DNA): TGTGCCTGGAACTACGGCTTATCCTACGAGCAGTACTTC. The whole variable domain, filled in from reference TRBV30 and TRBJ2-7, reads SQTIHQWPATLVQPVGSPLSLECTVEGTSNPNLYWYRQAAGRGLQLLFYSVGIGQISSEVPQNLSASRPQDRQFILSSKKLLLSDSGFYLCAWNYGLSYEQYFGPGTRLTVT.

This chain joins TRBV20-1 and TRBJ1-1; no reliable D call. V was pared by 5 bases and J by 2 bases, with 6 bases between. The germline V gene has CDR1 DFQATT and CDR2 SNEGSKA (reference sequence). The CDR3 is made up of 11 amino acids. In DNA, the CDR3 is TGCAGTGCTCCTCTTAACACTGAAGCTTTCTTT. Protein: CSAPLNTEAFF.

This clone was seen once. The gene calls are TRBV2 and TRBJ1-1, with 10 bases aligning to TRBD1. This CDR3 contains 16 residues. V was pared by 5 bases and J by 3 bases, with 9 bases of the junction left unmatched. Germline lookup yields CDR1 SNHLY and CDR2 FYNNEI. The CDR3 nucleotides read TGTGCCAGCAGTCTCGGACAGGGGGAGTTGGACACTGAAGCTTTCTTT. Residues: CASSLGQGELDTEAFF.

The chain couples TRBV7-6 to TRBJ1-6; 7 bases map to TRBD1. CDR3 length: 11 residues. V lost 5 bases and J lost 18; bases outside the gene matches: 7. Per germline, CDR1 SGHVS and CDR2 FNYEAQ. The CDR3 protein is CASSRRTGAHF. For the CDR3, the DNA is TGTGCCAGCAGCCGGAGGACAGGTGCCCACTTT.